This TCR beta chain was obtained from a study of cytomegalovirus exposure and HLA in healthy donors (dated 2017 in TCRdb). About the study as a whole: In an earlier analysis of roughly 590 of the donors, 276 Gb of sequence data and roughly 100 million unique TCR beta sequences from about 180 million T cells were reported. An early release that covered some 640 HLA-typed donors contained approximately 320 gigabases of sequencing data and around 80 million unique TCR sequences. Among the 398 genotyped donors, approximately 82% belonged to the genetic ancestry cluster associated with self-reported Caucasian donors. The aim of the study was to test whether cataloging public T cell receptors could identify signatures of past pathogen exposure. The study used immunosequencing to profile the T cell repertoires of about 670 subjects and linked those repertoires to cytomegalovirus serostatus. Besides the first cohort of 666 subjects, a separate validation cohort made up of 120 different subjects was used. To predict cytomegalovirus infection status, the study combined high-throughput TCR immunosequencing, statistical association of individual TCRs with disease status, and machine learning. In a later analysis, previously published TCR beta repertoires from 666 donors were re-analyzed and high-resolution HLA genotyping was added so that TCR occurrence patterns could be studied. The later analysis used no new phenotypic data to find candidate immune exposures, relying instead on TCR beta sequences and their occurrence across donors. To decide whether each TCR beta V gene segment behaved as functional or pseudogenic, an earlier analysis of several hundred of the donors relied on high-throughput TCR beta sequencing. Donor age, sex, ethnicity and CMV serostatus were collected together with the repertoire data. A later genetic analysis used genome-wide SNP genotypes for about 65% of the roughly 670 donors, treating that subset as a discovery cohort. Every repertoire in the discovery cohort had been generated on one and the same sequencing platform. HLA typing included class I and class II loci at four-digit resolution. The number of donors typed differed by locus, with about 620-630 for A, B, C, DRB1 and DQB1, roughly 550 for DQA1, approximately 570 for DPA1, and some 450 for DPB1. Because of strong linkage in the cohort, roughly five DR-DQ haplotypes were treated as single units for association and clustering. Across approximately 400 genotyped donors of the cohort, an average of about 240,000 unique TCR beta nucleotide sequences per donor were sequenced, and roughly 20% of those sequences were non-productive.

Overall study outcomes, separate from this receptor: Assigning TCR associations to individual alleles was difficult when HLA alleles, especially DR and DQ, strongly co-occurred. A further reported finding was that TCR beta sequences accurately predicted the HLA-A and HLA-B alleles for most subjects in the first cohort. In a later analysis, HLA-associated TCR beta chains were found to be more clonally expanded and to have lower generation probabilities than equally common non-associated chains. According to a later analysis, TCR association rates differed among HLA loci, with DRB1 alleles showing the most associated TCRs and HLA-C alleles showing the fewest. In vitro tests confirmed that a few of the cytomegalovirus-associated TCR beta chains recognize cytomegalovirus antigens. Linkage disequilibrium might explain the correlated functional status among segregating V segments, but an unknown experimental factor could not be ruled out. Across donors, most TCR sequences were observed very rarely, whereas some public TCRs were present in many individuals. The 87-base-pair reads could not distinguish some IMGT-functional V segments, including TRBV6-2 and TRBV6-3, so those segments were excluded. A cluster of highly shared sequence variants was judged likely to represent a technical artifact of the sequencing pipeline. According to a later analysis, parvovirus B19, influenza, CMV and Epstein-Barr virus appeared linked to several top co-occurrence clusters. Roughly uniform sequencing depth across donors was assumed in presence/absence analyses, although this assumption may not hold. In a later analysis, about 17,000 TCR beta sequences were associated with specific HLA alleles at a false discovery rate of 0.05. According to a later genetic analysis, donors in an Asian-associated ancestry cluster had fewer N-insertions in productive TCRs than the approximately 650-donor mean. In the study, around 150 TCR beta chains were listed as associated with cytomegalovirus. Fewer than 20 rarely observed V segments, including chromosome 9 orphons, were excluded from the earlier analysis of a few hundred of the donors because counts were too low. According to a later analysis, most CMV-associated TCR beta chains appeared to be HLA-restricted, and the HLA associations seemed to be driven largely by CMV exposure. The cohort was sequenced for TCR beta chains only, and without alpha or paired-chain data the features that could be detected were limited. In an earlier analysis of about 540 of the donors, most TCR beta V segments were observed in productive rearrangements about 87% or about 30% of the time, broadly matching IMGT annotations. For the cohort, immune exposure information was limited to CMV serostatus. Because HLA typing was unavailable for some donors at each locus, only the typed subset was used in association tests. The classifier was reported to diagnose cytomegalovirus status with high specificity and sensitivity in both the original and validation cohorts. It was suggested by the authors that the approach could potentially be generalized to other disease states and immunological phenotypes. V-gene and J-gene trimming of TCR beta chains was associated with a missense DCLRE1C variant in a later genetic analysis, and the association was replicated in an independent cohort.

Reading from cysteine to phenylalanine, the CDR3 counts 11 amino acids. Here the CDR3 DNA is all that survives: 33 bases in frame from base 1. The V and J ends are trimmed by 2 bases and 9 bases, leaving 5 bases between them. CDR1 and CDR2, looked up from the germline V gene, are SGHAT and FQNNGV. The cohort comprised some 730 healthy bone marrow donors. Cohort members were all nominally healthy when sampled, although unrecorded immune exposures were likely present. The donor was CMV seropositive and belonged to the group of around 300 seropositive cohort members. A peripheral blood sample was collected from each donor, and TCR beta sequencing was performed on peripheral blood mononuclear cells. The Qiagen DNeasy Blood Extraction Kit was used to extract genomic DNA from the blood cell samples. The library came from the immunoSEQ multiplex PCR assay. The multiplex PCR relied on a mix of 60 forward primers for TCR Vbeta segments and 13 reverse primers for TCR Jbeta segments. A multiplex PCR assay on genomic DNA amplified the CDR3 region of rearranged TCR beta genes. On the Illumina HiSeq System, the amplified TCR beta libraries were sequenced as 87-base-pair reads. The study's processing was this. Across the 670 or so repertoires, a later analysis counted approximately 83 million unique TCR beta chains, 9.5 million to 12 million of which were shared by at least two donors. Raw reads were error-corrected and collapsed into unique sequences with a nearest-neighbor algorithm that merged closely related sequences to remove PCR and sequencing errors. V, D and J gene segments were assigned by aligning CDR3 sequences to IMGT reference sequences. For a sequence to be retained, at least a six-nucleotide match to both a V gene segment and a J gene segment was required. Rearrangements were classified as productive when the CDR3 lacked stop codons and remained in frame with V and J, and all other rearrangements were classified as non-productive. Following IMGT convention, CDR3 was defined as the stretch from the second conserved V-encoded cysteine to the conserved J-encoded phenylalanine. The earlier analysis of 500 to 600 of the donors excluded sequences that lacked an unambiguous match to a single V gene segment. An earlier analysis of approximately 590 of the donors classified V segments as functional when productive rearrangements were above 56.7% and as segregating when the standard deviation between donors was above 5%. A statistical classification framework was developed to diagnose cytomegalovirus status using the catalog of TCR beta chain sequences. A later analysis assigned V and J genes by comparing TCR nucleotide sequences with IMGT/GENE-DB human TR gene sequences. Using the TCRdist pipeline, a later analysis assigned CDR3 sequences along with most-parsimonious VDJ recombination scenarios. In a later analysis, every TCR beta chain was defined by the combination of its CDR3 amino acid sequence and its V-gene family, and reads without a unique V-gene family were dropped. As a way to deal with suspected cross-contamination and a sequencing artifact, a later analysis dropped nearly 600 nucleotide sequences that were highly shared and had low generation probability. In a later analysis, a clonal expansion index for each public chain was calculated from normalized within-repertoire ranks of inferred template counts. In a later analysis, generation probabilities were computed with a VDJ recombination model fitted to out-of-frame rearrangements, and the resulting probabilities were checked against IGoR. Hypergeometric tests were used in a later analysis to score TCR-TCR, TCR-HLA and TCR-CMV co-occurrence, with a repertoire-size bias correction applied to the TCR pairs. A later analysis estimated false discovery rates by permuting HLA or CMV assignments 20 times. In a later analysis, co-occurring TCRs were grouped with DBSCAN, and TCRdist sequence similarity was added when clustering was performed within HLA-allele-positive subsets. Repertoires with fewer than 30,000 or more than 120,000 public chains were left out of co-occurrence clustering, as were five repertoires with anomalous nucleotide sharing. What TCRdb holds here is the immuneACCESS table cut down to in-frame rearrangements. Part of the clones is not present; checked against another copy, under half of the missing clones reflect an unresolved V gene, and the others are unexplained. The V and J calls and clone size come from that table; D and trimming were worked out from the DNA. The sample yields 150,000 to 200,000 clones; over 75% were counted once. The top ten clones comprise 1.3% of the sample.

This clone occurred once. Its antigen remains unidentified. Base qualities are not at hand, and no much larger clone is one base apart. Sequencing was carried out using PBMCs. This receptor chain uses TRBV11-2 and TRBJ2-1; matching of 5 bases hints at TRBD2 as the D gene. The source of this sequence is a middle-aged man in good health and CMV-seropositive. Here is the DNA: TGTGCCAGCAGCTTAAGCGGTGAGCAGTTCTTC. This gives the protein CASSLSGEQFF.